This passage covers 30 T cell receptor beta chains from one sample sequenced in a study of T cells expressing NK-cell markers. Reanalyzing the 5' RACE reads, TCRdb keeps one entry per CDR3 protein, without DNA. In total, the table holds under 500,000 distinct CDR3 sequences. Sequencing input: blood T cells: a sorted CD56 or NKG2C T cell subset, CD4+ or CD8+ T cells, or bulk PBMC T cells (not recorded which). Source of these receptors: a woman aged 18 to 75 in good health.

The rearrangement links TRBV19 to TRBJ1-1; TCRdb reports TRBD1, a call that lacks DNA to check it against. This CDR3 is 15 amino acids long. From germline, CDR1 is LNHDA and CDR2 SQIVND (reference sequence). The CDR3 sequence is CASRNLQVINTEAFF.

The rearrangement joins TRBV27 to TRBJ2-1; the TCRdb D gene call, TRBD2, has no DNA to confirm it. The CDR3 runs 20 residues. Per the germline V gene, CDR1 is MNHEY and CDR2 is SMNVEV (reference sequence). The CDR3 spells CASSLLVPAGGLGVYNEQFF.

The chain uses TRBV19 and TRBJ2-5; TCRdb's D gene call, TRBD1, goes unchecked for lack of DNA. CDR3 length: 14 amino acids. CDR1 and CDR2 (germline): LNHDA, SQIVND (reference sequence). CDR3 in amino acids: CASSIAGGQETQYF.

The J gene is TRBJ2-1, the V gene TRBV24-1; TCRdb calls TRBD1, which cannot be checked without DNA. The CDR3 contains 13 residues. Per the germline V gene, CDR1 is KGHDR and CDR2 is SFDVKD. CDR3 amino acids: CATGRDRVDEQFF.

The chain links TRBV18 to TRBJ2-7; TCRdb's assignment of TRBD1 cannot be checked, as there is no DNA. The CDR3 runs to 12 residues. CDR1 and CDR2 from the germline V gene are KGHSH and LQKENI. CDR3 protein: CASSLDRGGLYF.

The V and J genes are TRBV2 and TRBJ2-3; the D call of TRBD1 rests on TCRdb alone, since no DNA is present to check it. CDR3 size: 12 residues. Germline CDR1 and CDR2: SNHLY and FYNNEI. CDR3: CASSGQTDTQYF.

The chain uses TRBV27 and TRBJ1-4. The CDR3 extends over 12 amino acids. Germline loops: CDR1 MNHEY, CDR2 SMNVEV (reference sequence). CDR3 in amino acids: CASSSMNEKLFF.

The chain couples TRBV5-1 to TRBJ2-1; TCRdb gives TRBD2 as the D gene, but with no DNA this cannot be confirmed. The CDR3 is 15 amino acids. Germline CDR1 is SGHRS and CDR2 is YFSETQ. The CDR3 loop reads CASRLRASGKVEQFF. The full variable domain, with the rest looked up from reference TRBV5-1 and TRBJ2-1, is KAGVTQTPRYLIKTRGQQVTLSCSPISGHRSVSWYQQTPGQGLQFLFEYFSETQRNKGNFPGRFSGRQFSNSRSEMNVSTLELGDSALYLCASRLRASGKVEQFFGPGTRLTVL.

The rearrangement uses TRBV15 and TRBJ1-5; the TCRdb call, TRBD1, lacks DNA for checking. The CDR3 length is 16 residues. The V gene's germline CDR1 is LNHNV and CDR2 YYDKDF (reference sequence). This CDR3 is CATSRGLRDTNQPQHF.

The chain joins TRBV7-2 to TRBJ2-1; TCRdb calls TRBD2, which cannot be checked without DNA. This CDR3 comprises 13 residues. Germline values: CDR1 SGHTA, CDR2 FQGNSA. CDR3 residues: CASSSGPLPEQFF.

This chain joins TRBV7-8 and TRBJ2-3; the D call from TCRdb, TRBD2, cannot be confirmed without DNA. Germline loops: CDR1 SGHVS, CDR2 FQNEAQ. This CDR3 spans 17 amino acids. This chain's CDR3 is CASSLDPSGRAGDTQYF.

CDR3 amino acids: CASSLVSGGEEQYF. The chain carries TRBV7-2 and TRBJ2-7; without DNA, the TCRdb call of TRBD2 cannot be checked. The V gene's germline CDR1 is SGHTA and CDR2 FQGNSA. The CDR3 runs 14 residues.

V usage is TRBV7-3 and J usage is TRBJ2-1; as DNA is missing, the TRBD1 call by TCRdb cannot be tested. The V gene's germline CDR1 is SGHTA and CDR2 FQGTGA. The CDR3 is 17 amino acids. This chain's CDR3 is CASTSGTGTTVYNEQFF.

This rearrangement joins TRBV7-9 to TRBJ2-7; TCRdb selects TRBD2, and the lack of DNA leaves this call unchecked. CDR3 length equals 16 residues. Germline V gene data show CDR1 as SEHNR and CDR2 as FQNEAQ (reference sequence). CDR3 loop: CASSRWGVGGNYEQYF.

The V call is TRBV12-3 or TRBV12-4, the J call TRBJ1-5; TCRdb indicates TRBD1, and absent DNA this call remains unverified. The CDR3 spans 13 residues. The CDR3: CASVSDGGQPQHF.

J is TRBJ2-7 and V is TRBV4-2; the TRBD1 assignment by TCRdb is unverifiable without DNA. Germline values: CDR1 LGHNA, CDR2 YNFKEQ. This CDR3 contains 15 residues. The CDR3 reads CASSQEPGVGNEQYF.

The rearrangement joins TRBV6-1 to TRBJ2-3; TCRdb proposes TRBD2, but this gene call is untestable without DNA. The CDR3 is 14 residues long. Germline V gene sequence: CDR1 MNHNS, CDR2 SASEGT. The CDR3 loop is CASGVSDWVDTQYF.

The chain links TRBV5-1 to TRBJ2-1; lacking DNA, the TRBD2 call made by TCRdb goes unchecked. From germline, CDR1 is SGHRS and CDR2 YFSETQ. The CDR3 is 14 amino acids. The CDR3: CASASGGAYNEQFF.

The rearrangement uses TRBV29-1 and TRBJ2-5. This CDR3 spans 15 amino acids. From germline, CDR1 is SQVTM and CDR2 ANQGSEA. CDR3 in amino acids: CSVEDTVSAQETQYF.

This chain connects TRBV16 to TRBJ2-7; the D gene TCRdb calls, TRBD1, cannot be checked with no DNA. Germline lookup yields CDR1 KGHSY and CDR2 FQNENV. There are 17 residues in the CDR3. CDR3 sequence: CASSQLPGQGTTYEQYF.

The chain carries TRBV5-4 and TRBJ2-5; the TRBD2 assignment by TCRdb is unverifiable without DNA. CDR3 length: 16 residues. Germline CDR1 SGHNT, CDR2 YYREEE (reference sequence). The CDR3 spells CASRKTSGGALETQYF.

The chain links TRBV24-1 to TRBJ2-1; TCRdb lists TRBD1, though no DNA is available to test this call. Looked up from germline, CDR1 is KGHDR and CDR2 is SFDVKD. The CDR3 sequence is 17 residues long. The CDR3 is CATSDFQSGPAYNEQFF.

V gene TRBV4-2 combines with J gene TRBJ2-7. The CDR3 contains 14 residues. Germline CDR1 reads LGHNA; CDR2 reads YNFKEQ. The CDR3 is CASSLVGDVYEQYF.

The J gene is TRBJ2-3, the V gene TRBV7-3; TCRdb gives TRBD1 as the D gene, but with no DNA this cannot be confirmed. The CDR3 is 15 residues long. The germline V gene encodes CDR1 SGHTA and CDR2 FQGTGA. The CDR3 is CPSSSTGSEADTQYF.

The chain combines TRBV7-2 with TRBJ2-1; the TRBD2 assignment by TCRdb is unverifiable without DNA. CDR3 length: 15 residues. CDR1 is SGHTA, CDR2 FQGNSA, per germline. CDR3 loop: CASISAGGPNNEQFF.

The J gene is TRBJ2-1, the V gene TRBV27; the TRBD2 assignment by TCRdb is unverifiable without DNA. The CDR3 sequence is 16 residues long. The germline gives CDR1 MNHEY, CDR2 SMNVEV (reference sequence). CDR3 residues: CASSQLAGGPENEQFF.

This chain joins TRBV4-3 and TRBJ2-1; checking the TCRdb D call of TRBD1 is not possible without DNA. Per the germline V gene, CDR1 is LGHNA and CDR2 is YSLEER. CDR3 length equals 19 residues. This chain's CDR3 is CASSQLRRAGVKSYNEQFF.

The CDR3: CSVPTGAGELFF. This chain uses TRBV29-1 with TRBJ2-2; the TRBD1 assignment by TCRdb is unverifiable without DNA. The germline V gene encodes CDR1 SQVTM and CDR2 ANQGSEA. The CDR3 contains 12 residues.

V gene TRBV7-9 combines with J gene TRBJ2-1; TCRdb's D call, TRBD1, is unchecked because there is no DNA. Germline CDR1 is SEHNR and CDR2 is FQNEAQ (reference sequence). The CDR3 totals 16 residues. The CDR3 loop is CASSLAFGAPGGEQFF.

The chain joins TRBV25-1 to TRBJ2-2. The CDR3 has 13 amino acids. The V gene's germline CDR1 is MGHDK and CDR2 SYGVNS. The chain's CDR3 is CASSETNTGELFF.